Sequencing of this TCR beta chain was carried out in a study of identical twins. Study-level points and caveats: For cord blood, abundant beta clonotypes had fewer insertions, unlike memory repertoires, which showed none.

This clonotype was found a few times. What it recognizes is unknown. A single record per CDR3 protein comes from TCRdb applying MiXCR to the 5' RACE reads. The table lists 250,000 to 300,000 distinct CDR3 sequences, roughly 9.7% of them singletons. The CDR3 spans 15 residues. Trimming left V 1 base short and J 0 bases short, with 9 bases between. Germline CDR1 is LNHNV and CDR2 is YYDKDF (reference sequence). These records were also assigned to another study, of yellow fever vaccine responses in identical twins. From that study: Twins reportedly appeared to share part of their vaccine T cell response while keeping part individual.

This receptor was obtained from a woman under 30 in good health. The V call is TRBV15, the J call TRBJ1-2, with a possible D match to TRBD1 (5 bases). The material sequenced was CD8+ T cells sorted from blood. The DNA of the CDR3 is TGTGCCACCAGCAGAGTTTCGACAGCTAACTATGGCTACACCTTC. Protein product: CATSRVSTANYGYTF.